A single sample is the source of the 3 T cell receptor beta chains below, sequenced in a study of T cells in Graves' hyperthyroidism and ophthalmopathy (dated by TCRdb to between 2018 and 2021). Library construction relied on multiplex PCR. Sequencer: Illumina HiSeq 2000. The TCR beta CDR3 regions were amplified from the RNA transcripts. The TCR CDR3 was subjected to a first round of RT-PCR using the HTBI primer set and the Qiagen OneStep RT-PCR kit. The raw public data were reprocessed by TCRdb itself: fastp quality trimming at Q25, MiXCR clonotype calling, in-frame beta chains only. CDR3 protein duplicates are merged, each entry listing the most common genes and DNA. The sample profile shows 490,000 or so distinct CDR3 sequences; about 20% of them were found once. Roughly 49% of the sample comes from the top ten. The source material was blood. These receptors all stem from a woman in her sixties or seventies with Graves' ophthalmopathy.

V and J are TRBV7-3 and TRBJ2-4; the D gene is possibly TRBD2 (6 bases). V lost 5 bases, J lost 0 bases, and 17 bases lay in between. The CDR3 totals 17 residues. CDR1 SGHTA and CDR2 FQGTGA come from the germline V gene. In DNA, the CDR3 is TGTGCCAGCAGCCCGCCTGGGACCGGGAGAGCCAAAAACATTCAGTACTTC. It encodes CASSPPGTGRAKNIQYF.

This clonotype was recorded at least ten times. Here the CDR3 reads CASGRSGVNEQFF. DNA for the CDR3: TGTGCCAGTGGACGTAGCGGGGTTAATGAGCAGTTCTTC. The gene calls are TRBV19 and TRBJ2-1; 8 bases align to TRBD2. Trimming removed 8 bases from V and 7 bases from J; junction bases left unmatched: 7. CDR1 and CDR2 from the germline V gene are LNHDA and SQIVND (reference sequence). This CDR3 has 13 residues.

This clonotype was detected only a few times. The CDR3 region has the DNA TGTGCCACCAGCAGAGATGGTACTAGCACAGATACGCAGTATTTT. The encoded protein is CATSRDGTSTDTQYF. The chain uses TRBV15 and TRBJ2-3; D call uncertain. The germline CDR1 and CDR2 sequences are LNHNV and YYDKDF (reference sequence). The V gene lost 0 bases and the J gene lost 0 bases, with 7 bases spanning the gap. The CDR3 contains 15 residues.